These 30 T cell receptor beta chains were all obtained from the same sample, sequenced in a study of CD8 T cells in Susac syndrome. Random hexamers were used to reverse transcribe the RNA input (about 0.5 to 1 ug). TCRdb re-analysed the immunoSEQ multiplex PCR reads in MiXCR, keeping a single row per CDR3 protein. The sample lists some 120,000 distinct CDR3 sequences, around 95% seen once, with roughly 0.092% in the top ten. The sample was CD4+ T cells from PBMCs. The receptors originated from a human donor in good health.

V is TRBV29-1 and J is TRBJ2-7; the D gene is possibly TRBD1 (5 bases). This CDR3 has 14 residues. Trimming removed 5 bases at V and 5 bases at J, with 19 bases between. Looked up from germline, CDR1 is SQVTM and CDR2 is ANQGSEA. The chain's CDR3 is CSVLNGHSPNEQYF. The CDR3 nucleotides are TGCAGCGTTCTCAATGGACACTCTCCTAACGAGCAGTACTTC.

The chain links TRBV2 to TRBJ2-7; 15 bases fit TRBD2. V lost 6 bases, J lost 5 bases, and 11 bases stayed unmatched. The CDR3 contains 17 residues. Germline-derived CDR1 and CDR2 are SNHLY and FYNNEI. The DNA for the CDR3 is TGTGCCAGCAGCCGGACTAGCGGGAGGGCCTTAACTAACGAGCAGTACTTC. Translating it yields CASSRTSGRALTNEQYF.

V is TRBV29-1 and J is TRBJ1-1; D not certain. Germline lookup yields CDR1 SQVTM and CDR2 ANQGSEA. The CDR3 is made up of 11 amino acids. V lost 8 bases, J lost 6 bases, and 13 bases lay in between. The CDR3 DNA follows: TGCAGCTCTAGGTGGGGTTCTGAAGCTTTCTTT. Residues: CSSRWGSEAFF.

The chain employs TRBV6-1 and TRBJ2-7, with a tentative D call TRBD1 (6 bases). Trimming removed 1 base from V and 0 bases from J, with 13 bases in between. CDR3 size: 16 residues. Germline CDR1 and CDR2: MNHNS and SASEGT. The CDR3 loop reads CASSEGQALSSYEQYF. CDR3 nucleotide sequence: TGTGCCAGCAGTGAAGGACAGGCCTTATCCTCCTACGAGCAGTACTTC.

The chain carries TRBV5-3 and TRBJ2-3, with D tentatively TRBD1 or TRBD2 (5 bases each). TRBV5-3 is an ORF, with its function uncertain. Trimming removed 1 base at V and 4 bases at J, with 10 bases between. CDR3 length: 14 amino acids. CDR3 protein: CARSLWDQADTQYF. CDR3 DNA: TGTGCCAGAAGCTTGTGGGACCAAGCAGATACGCAGTATTTT.

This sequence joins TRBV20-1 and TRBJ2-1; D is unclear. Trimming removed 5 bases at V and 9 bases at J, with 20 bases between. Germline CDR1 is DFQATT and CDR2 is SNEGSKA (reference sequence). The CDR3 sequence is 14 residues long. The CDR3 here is CSAPKAYFSGEQFF. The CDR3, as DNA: TGCAGTGCTCCTAAGGCTTATTTCTCGGGTGAGCAGTTCTTC.

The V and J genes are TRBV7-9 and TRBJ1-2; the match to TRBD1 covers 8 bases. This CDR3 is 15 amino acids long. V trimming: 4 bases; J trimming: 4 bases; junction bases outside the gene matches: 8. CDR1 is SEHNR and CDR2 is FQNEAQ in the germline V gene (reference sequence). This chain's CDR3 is CASSSTDRDSYGYTF. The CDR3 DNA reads TGTGCCAGCAGCTCGACGGACAGGGATAGCTATGGCTACACCTTC.

The CDR3 bases are TGTGCCAGCAGCTTAGGGGACAGAAATTCGGACGAGCAGTACTTC. This gives the protein CASSLGDRNSDEQYF. V gene TRBV7-9 combines with J gene TRBJ2-7; 7 bases agree with TRBD1. The ends lost 1 base at V and 5 bases at J; junction bases unmatched: 8. The length of the CDR3 is 15 residues. Germline V lookup: CDR1 SEHNR, CDR2 FQNEAQ (reference sequence).

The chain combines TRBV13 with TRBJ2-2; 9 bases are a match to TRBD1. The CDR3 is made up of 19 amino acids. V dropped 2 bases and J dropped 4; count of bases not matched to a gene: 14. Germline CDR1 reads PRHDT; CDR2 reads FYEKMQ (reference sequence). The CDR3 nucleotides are TGTGCCAGCAGCTTAACTCTGTCAGGGACAGGGAACCCCACCGGGGAGCTGTTTTTT. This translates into CASSLTLSGTGNPTGELFF.

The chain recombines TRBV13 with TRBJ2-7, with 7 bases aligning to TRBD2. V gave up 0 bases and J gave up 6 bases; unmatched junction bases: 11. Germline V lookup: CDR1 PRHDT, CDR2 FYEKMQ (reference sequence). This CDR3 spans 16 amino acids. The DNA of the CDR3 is TGTGCCAGCAGCTTAGGCTGGGGCGGGAGAGCGGGCGAGCAGTACTTC. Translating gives CASSLGWGGRAGEQYF. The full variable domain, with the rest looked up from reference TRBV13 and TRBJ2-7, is AAGVIQSPRHLIKEKRETATLKCYPIPRHDTVYWYQQGPGQDPQFLISFYEKMQSDKGSIPDRFSAQQFSDYHSELNMSSLELGDSALYFCASSLGWGGRAGEQYFGPGTRLTVT.

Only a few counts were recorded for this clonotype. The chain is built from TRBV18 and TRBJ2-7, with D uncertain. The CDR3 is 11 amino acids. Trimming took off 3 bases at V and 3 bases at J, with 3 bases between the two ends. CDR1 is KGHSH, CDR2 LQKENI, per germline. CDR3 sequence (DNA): TGTGCCAGCTCACCGGACTACGAGCAGTACTTC. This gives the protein CASSPDYEQYF.

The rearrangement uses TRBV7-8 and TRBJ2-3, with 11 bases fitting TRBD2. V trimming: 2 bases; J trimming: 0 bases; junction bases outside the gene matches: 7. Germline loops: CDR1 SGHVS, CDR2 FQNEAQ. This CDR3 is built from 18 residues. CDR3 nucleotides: TGTGCCAGCAGCTTAACGCTAGCGGGAGGTAGAAGCACAGATACGCAGTATTTT. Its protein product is CASSLTLAGGRSTDTQYF.

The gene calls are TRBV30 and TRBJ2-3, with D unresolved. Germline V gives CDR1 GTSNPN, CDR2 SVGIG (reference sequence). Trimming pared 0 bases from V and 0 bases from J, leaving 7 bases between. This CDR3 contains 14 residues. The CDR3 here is CAWSVLISTDTQYF. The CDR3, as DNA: TGTGCCTGGAGTGTACTTATAAGCACAGATACGCAGTATTTT.

The CDR3: CASSGAGTLSYNEQFF. In DNA form, the CDR3 reads TGTGCCAGCAGCGGGGCCGGGACTCTATCCTACAATGAGCAGTTCTTC. The J gene is TRBJ2-1, the V gene TRBV5-6; TRBD2 is a possible D gene (6 bases). CDR1 and CDR2 (germline): SGHDT, YYEEEE. The CDR3 sequence is 16 residues long. V dropped 4 bases and J dropped 1 base, with 15 bases sitting between them.

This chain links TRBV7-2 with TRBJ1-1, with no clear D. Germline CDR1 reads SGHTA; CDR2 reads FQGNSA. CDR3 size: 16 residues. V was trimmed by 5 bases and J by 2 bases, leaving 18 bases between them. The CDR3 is CASSPMGTTQNTEAFF. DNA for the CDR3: TGTGCCAGCAGCCCGATGGGAACGACCCAAAACACTGAAGCTTTCTTT.

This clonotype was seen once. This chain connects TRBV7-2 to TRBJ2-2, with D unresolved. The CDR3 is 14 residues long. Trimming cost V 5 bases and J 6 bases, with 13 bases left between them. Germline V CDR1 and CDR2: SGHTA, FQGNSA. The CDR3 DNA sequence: TGTGCCAGCAGCATAACCCTTTCGTCCGGGGAGCTGTTTTTT. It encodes CASSITLSSGELFF.

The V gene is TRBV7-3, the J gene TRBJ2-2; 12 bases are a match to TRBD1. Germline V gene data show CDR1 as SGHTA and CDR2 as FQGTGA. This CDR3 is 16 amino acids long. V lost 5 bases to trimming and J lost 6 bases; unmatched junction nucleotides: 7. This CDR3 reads CASSPLGQGAPGELFF. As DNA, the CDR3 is TGTGCCAGCAGCCCCCTGGGACAGGGGGCGCCCGGGGAGCTGTTTTTT.

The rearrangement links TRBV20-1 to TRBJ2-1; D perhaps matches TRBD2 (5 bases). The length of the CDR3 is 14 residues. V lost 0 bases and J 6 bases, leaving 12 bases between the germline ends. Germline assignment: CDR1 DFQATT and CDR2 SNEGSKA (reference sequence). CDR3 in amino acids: CSARDREDSNEQFF. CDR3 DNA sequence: TGCAGTGCTAGAGATCGGGAAGACTCCAATGAGCAGTTCTTC.

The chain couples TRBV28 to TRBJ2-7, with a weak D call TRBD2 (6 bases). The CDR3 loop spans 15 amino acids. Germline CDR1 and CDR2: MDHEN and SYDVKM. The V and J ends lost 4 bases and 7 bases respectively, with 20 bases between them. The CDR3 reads CASSSPGASLAEQYF. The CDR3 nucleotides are TGTGCCAGCAGTTCCCCGGGAGCCAGTTTGGCAGAGCAGTACTTC.

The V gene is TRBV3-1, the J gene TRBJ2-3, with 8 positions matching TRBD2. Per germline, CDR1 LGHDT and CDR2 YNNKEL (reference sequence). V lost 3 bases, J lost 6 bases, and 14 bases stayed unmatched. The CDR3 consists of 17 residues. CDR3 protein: CASSQVLIWREEDTQYF. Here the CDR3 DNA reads TGTGCCAGCAGCCAGGTTCTCATCTGGCGGGAGGAGGATACGCAGTATTTT.

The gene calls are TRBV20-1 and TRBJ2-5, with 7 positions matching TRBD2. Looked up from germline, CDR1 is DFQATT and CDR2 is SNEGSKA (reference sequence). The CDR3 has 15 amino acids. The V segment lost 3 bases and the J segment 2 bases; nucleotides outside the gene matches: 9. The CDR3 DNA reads TGCAGTGCTAGCCCCCAGGGAGGGAGGCAAGAGACCCAGTACTTC. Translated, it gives CSASPQGGRQETQYF.

In nucleotides, the CDR3 is TGTGCCAGCGGGAGGGGGGGTCAGGGGAATTCACCCCTCCACTTT. Its protein product is CASGRGGQGNSPLHF. The chain recombines TRBV5-6 with TRBJ1-6, with TRBD1 as a possible D gene (6 bases). This CDR3 comprises 15 residues. V gave up 7 bases and J gave up 7 bases, with 18 bases separating them. The germline CDR1 and CDR2 sequences are SGHDT and YYEEEE.

CDR3 bases: TGTGCCAGCAGCTTAGAGGCTAGCGGGAGTGAGACCCAGTACTTC. Protein product: CASSLEASGSETQYF. The rearrangement joins TRBV11-2 to TRBJ2-5; the match to TRBD2 covers 10 bases. Trimming took 0 bases from V and 5 from J; bases not matched to a gene: 3. CDR3 length equals 15 residues. Germline CDR1 SGHAT, CDR2 FQNNGV.

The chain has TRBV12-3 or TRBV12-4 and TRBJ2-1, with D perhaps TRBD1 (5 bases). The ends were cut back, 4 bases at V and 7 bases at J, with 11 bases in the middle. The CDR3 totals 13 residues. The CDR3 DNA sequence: TGTGCCAGCAGTTCGCGAAGGGGAAATGAGCAGTTCTTC. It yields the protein CASSSRRGNEQFF.

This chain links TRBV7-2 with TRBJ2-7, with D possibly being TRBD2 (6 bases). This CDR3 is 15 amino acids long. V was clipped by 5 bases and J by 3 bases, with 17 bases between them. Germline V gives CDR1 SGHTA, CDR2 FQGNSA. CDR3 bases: TGTGCCAGCAGCCCTACCGGGACTGTTGACTACGAGCAGTACTTC. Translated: CASSPTGTVDYEQYF.

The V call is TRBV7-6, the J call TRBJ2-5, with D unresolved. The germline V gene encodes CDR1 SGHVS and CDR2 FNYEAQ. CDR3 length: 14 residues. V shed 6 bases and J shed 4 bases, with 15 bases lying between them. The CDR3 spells CASSPGPERETQYF. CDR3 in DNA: TGTGCCAGCAGTCCGGGCCCGGAGCGAGAGACCCAGTACTTC. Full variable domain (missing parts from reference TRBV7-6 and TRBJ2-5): GAGVSQSPRYKVTKRGQDVALRCDPISGHVSLYWYRQALGQGPEFLTYFNYEAQQDKSGLPNDRFSAERPEGSISTLTIQRTEQRDSAMYRCASSPGPERETQYFGPGTRLLVL.

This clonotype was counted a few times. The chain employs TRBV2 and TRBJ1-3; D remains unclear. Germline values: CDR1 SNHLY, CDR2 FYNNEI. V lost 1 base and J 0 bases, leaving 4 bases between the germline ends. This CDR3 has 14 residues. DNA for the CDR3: TGTGCCAGCAGTGAAGGCAGCTCTGGAAACACCATATATTTT. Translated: CASSEGSSGNTIYF.

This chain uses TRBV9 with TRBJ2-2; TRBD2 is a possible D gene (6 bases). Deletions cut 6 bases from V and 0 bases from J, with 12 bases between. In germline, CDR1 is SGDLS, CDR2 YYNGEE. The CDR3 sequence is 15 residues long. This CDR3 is CASNAGNANTGELFF. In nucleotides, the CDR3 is TGTGCCAGCAACGCGGGGAACGCGAACACCGGGGAGCTGTTTTTT. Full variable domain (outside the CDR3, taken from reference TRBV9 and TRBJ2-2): DSGVTQTPKHLITATGQRVTLRCSPRSGDLSVYWYQQSLDQGLQFLIQYYNGEERAKGNILERFSAQQFPDLHSELNLSSLELGDSALYFCASNAGNANTGELFFGEGSRLTVL.

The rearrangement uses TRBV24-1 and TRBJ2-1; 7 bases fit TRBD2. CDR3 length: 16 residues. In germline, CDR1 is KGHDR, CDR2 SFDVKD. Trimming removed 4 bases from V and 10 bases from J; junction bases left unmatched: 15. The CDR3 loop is CATSDPTGGPGREQFF. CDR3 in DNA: TGTGCCACCAGTGACCCAACTGGCGGGCCCGGGAGGGAGCAGTTCTTC.

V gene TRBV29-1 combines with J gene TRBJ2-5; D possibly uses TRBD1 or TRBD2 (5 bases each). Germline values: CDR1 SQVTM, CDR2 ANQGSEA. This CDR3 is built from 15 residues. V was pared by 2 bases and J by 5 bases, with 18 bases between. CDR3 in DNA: TGCAGCGTTGAAATCGCAAGCAGGGAGAGGGAGACCCAGTACTTC. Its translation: CSVEIASRERETQYF. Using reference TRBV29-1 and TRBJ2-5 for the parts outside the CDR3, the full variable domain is SAVISQKPSRDICQRGTSLTIQCQVDSQVTMMFWYRQQPGQSLTLIATANQGSEATYESGFVIDKFPISRPNLTFSTLTVSNMSPEDSSIYLCSVEIASRERETQYFGPGTRLLVL.